The 30 T cell receptor beta chains below all came from one sample that was sequenced in a study of T cells in Graves' hyperthyroidism and ophthalmopathy. RNA transcripts yielded amplified TCR beta CDR3 regions. Researchers ran a first-round RT-PCR on the TCR CDR3 using the HTBI primer set. MiXCR, run by TCRdb on the multiplex PCR reads, gives a single entry per CDR3 protein. The sample holds roughly 100,000 distinct CDR3 sequences; about 45% are singletons and the top ten take roughly 26%. Sequencing used blood. All receptors come from a man aged 35 to 55 with Graves' hyperthyroidism.

CDR3 residues: CSARDPARGVSGWNSYEQYF. The CDR3 region has the DNA TGCAGTGCTAGAGATCCTGCTAGGGGGGTTAGCGGGTGGAACTCCTACGAGCAGTACTTC. The chain is built from TRBV20-1 and TRBJ2-7; TRBD2 might be the D (7 bases). Trimming stripped 0 bases from V and 0 bases from J, with 27 bases between. The CDR3 sequence is 20 residues long. The germline CDR1 and CDR2 sequences are DFQATT and SNEGSKA (reference sequence).

This clonotype was detected a few times. This chain uses TRBV30 with TRBJ2-7; TRBD1 matches 9 bases. Germline V gene lookup returns CDR1 GTSNPN and CDR2 SVGIG (reference sequence). V was pared by 3 bases and J by 4 bases, with 7 bases of the junction left unmatched. The CDR3 runs 14 residues. The CDR3 sequence: CAWRSRDRAYEQYF. The CDR3 DNA reads as TGTGCCTGGAGATCTCGGGACAGGGCATACGAGCAGTACTTC.

The chain links TRBV12-3 or TRBV12-4 to TRBJ2-3; 10 bases match TRBD2. The V segment lost 0 bases and the J segment 5 bases; nucleotides outside the gene matches: 14. This CDR3 contains 19 residues. The CDR3 loop reads CASSLALKARLAGEDTQYF. The CDR3 DNA reads TGTGCCAGCAGTTTAGCGTTGAAGGCTAGGCTAGCGGGGGAAGATACGCAGTATTTT.

This clonotype showed up many times. V gene TRBV19 combines with J gene TRBJ2-1; 8 nucleotides line up with TRBD1. V was pared by 4 bases and J by 7 bases, with 0 bases of the junction left unmatched. CDR3 size: 12 residues. The germline gives CDR1 LNHDA, CDR2 SQIVND (reference sequence). The CDR3 spells CASSNRGNEQFF. CDR3 coding DNA: TGTGCCAGTAGTAACAGGGGGAATGAGCAGTTCTTC.

This clonotype was found many times. V and J are TRBV7-8 and TRBJ1-3, with unresolved D. Trimming removed 3 bases from V and 4 bases from J, with 7 bases in between. Germline lookup yields CDR1 SGHVS and CDR2 FQNEAQ. This CDR3 has 13 residues. The CDR3 loop reads CASSFLRGNTIYF. In DNA, the CDR3 is TGTGCCAGCAGCTTTCTCCGGGGAAACACCATATATTTT.

In its sample, this clonotype was seen many times. An end of the junction does not agree with germline; a read error may underlie this. The chain joins TRBV7-7 to TRBJ2-5; 7 bases agree with TRBD1. The CDR3 sequence is 14 residues long. Germline V lookup: CDR1 SSHAT, CDR2 FNYEAQ (reference sequence). In DNA form, the CDR3 reads TGTGCTAGCAGCCTACAGGGGTACCAAGAGACCCAGTACTTC. Its translation is CASSLQGYQETQYF.

The chain joins TRBV10-2 to TRBJ2-3; 12 bases align to TRBD2. J gave up 8 bases and V 10 bases, and 7 bases lay outside the gene matches. CDR1 and CDR2 (germline): WSHSY, SAAADI. The CDR3 length is 13 residues. The CDR3 nucleotides are TGCGCCACCATAGGACTAGCGGGGTCTACGCAGTATTTT. It is translated as CATIGLAGSTQYF.

Note on this clonotype: The CDR3 carries no conserved terminal phenylalanine or tryptophan, so it likely arises from a read error. V and J are TRBV9 and TRBJ1-4; a possible D gene is TRBD1 (6 bases). The CDR3 contains 15 residues. V was cut by 4 bases and J by 8 bases, with 18 bases left in between. Germline assignment: CDR1 SGDLS and CDR2 YYNGEE. CDR3 residues: CASSFLEGGNEKLFL. CDR3 in DNA: TGTGCCAGCAGCTTCCTGGAAGGGGGAAACGAAAAACTGTTTCTT.

The chain combines TRBV9 with TRBJ2-7, with TRBD2 as a possible D gene (6 bases). Trimming took off 3 bases at V and 5 bases at J, with 24 bases between the two ends. Germline V lookup: CDR1 SGDLS, CDR2 YYNGEE. The CDR3 loop spans 17 amino acids. CDR3: CASSGRGTNTGEDEQYF. DNA of the CDR3: TGTGCCAGCAGCGGTCGGGGCACCAACACCGGGGAGGACGAGCAGTACTTC.

This chain links TRBV15 with TRBJ2-7, with TRBD1 matching 7 bases. J gave up 2 bases and V 1 base, and 2 bases lay outside the gene matches. CDR1 and CDR2 from the germline V gene are LNHNV and YYDKDF (reference sequence). The CDR3 is 14 residues long. CDR3 bases: TGTGCCACCAGCAGAGGGCAGGGGGCCTACGAGCAGTACTTC. It is translated as CATSRGQGAYEQYF.

This clonotype has at least ten counts. The chain is built from TRBV5-1 and TRBJ1-2, with 8 bases aligning to TRBD1. Per germline, CDR1 SGHRS and CDR2 YFSETQ. Trimming cost V 2 bases and J 4 bases; bases outside gene matches: 4. There are 14 residues in the CDR3. In DNA form, the CDR3 reads TGCGCCAGCAGCTTTGGTACAGGGGGCTATGGCTACACCTTC. This translates into CASSFGTGGYGYTF. Variable domain in full (rest from reference TRBV5-1 and TRBJ1-2): KAGVTQTPRYLIKTRGQQVTLSCSPISGHRSVSWYQQTPGQGLQFLFEYFSETQRNKGNFPGRFSGRQFSNSRSEMNVSTLELGDSALYLCASSFGTGGYGYTFGSGTRLTVV.

This clonotype was detected ten times or more. V is TRBV11-3 and J is TRBJ1-1; D unclear. The germline V gene encodes CDR1 SGHNT and CDR2 YENEEA. This CDR3 is built from 11 residues. V shed 3 bases and J shed 3 bases, with 2 bases lying between them. This CDR3 reads CASSFDTEAFF. CDR3 in DNA: TGTGCCAGCAGCTTCGACACTGAAGCTTTCTTT. Variable domain in full (rest from reference TRBV11-3 and TRBJ1-1): EAGVVQSPRYKIIEKKQPVAFWCNPISGHNTLYWYLQNLGQGPELLIRYENEEAVDDSQLPKDRFSAERLKGVDSTLKIQPAELGDSAVYLCASSFDTEAFFGQGTRLTVV.

The chain joins TRBV7-2 to TRBJ1-1, with D uncertain. CDR3 size: 15 residues. From germline, CDR1 is SGHTA and CDR2 FQGNSA. Between the trimmed V and J ends, which lost 5 bases and 1 base, there was a span of 14 bases. CDR3 amino acids: CASSQDFPGNTEAFF. The CDR3 DNA reads TGTGCCAGCAGCCAAGACTTTCCCGGGAACACTGAAGCTTTCTTT.

This clonotype was found many times. This chain uses TRBV2 with TRBJ2-1; D is ambiguous. CDR3 length: 15 residues. Germline V gives CDR1 SNHLY, CDR2 FYNNEI. The V end lost 8 bases, the J end lost 2 bases, and 16 bases lay between the germline ends. The DNA of the CDR3 is TGTGCCAGCGAAGGAGACTTCAAGGCCTACAATGAGCAGTTCTTC. As protein: CASEGDFKAYNEQFF. Complete variable domain (other parts from reference TRBV2 and TRBJ2-1): EPEVTQTPSHQVTQMGQEVILRCVPISNHLYFYWYRQILGQKVEFLVSFYNNEISEKSEIFDDQFSVERPDGSNFTLKIRSTKLEDSAMYFCASEGDFKAYNEQFFGPGTRLTVL.

V gene TRBV20-1 combines with J gene TRBJ2-7, with D hard to call. Germline assignment: CDR1 DFQATT and CDR2 SNEGSKA (reference sequence). Trimming cost V 6 bases and J 7 bases, with 10 bases left between them. CDR3 length equals 10 residues. CDR3 region: CSAPTGEQYF. DNA for the CDR3: TGCAGTGCACCAACTGGGGAGCAGTACTTC.

This clonotype was seen repeatedly, ten times or more. The rearrangement joins TRBV5-4 to TRBJ1-5, with 7 bases lining up with TRBD1. The junction had 4 bases not matched to a gene; V was cut back by 0 bases and J by 4 bases. The germline V gene has CDR1 SGHNT and CDR2 YYREEE (reference sequence). The CDR3 totals 15 residues. CDR3 DNA: TGTGCCAGCAGCTTGGGGGGGACAGAAAATCAGCCCCAGCATTTT. It encodes CASSLGGTENQPQHF.

At least ten counts were recorded for this clonotype. The V gene is TRBV6-5, the J gene TRBJ2-1; 7 nucleotides match TRBD2. Per germline, CDR1 MNHEY and CDR2 SVGAGI. Trimming cost V 4 bases and J 9 bases; bases outside gene matches: 6. This CDR3 region has 13 residues. CDR3 bases: TGTGCCAGCAGTTTAGGCGGGAGCGGTGAGCAGTTCTTC. Translation gives CASSLGGSGEQFF.

There are many counts of this clonotype. This chain joins TRBV19 and TRBJ1-5; D gene unclear. V lost 2 bases and J 4 bases, leaving 9 bases between the germline ends. In germline, CDR1 is LNHDA, CDR2 SQIVND (reference sequence). The CDR3 consists of 14 residues. In DNA form, the CDR3 reads TGTGCCAGTAGTATAAATCTCAGAAATCAGCCCCAGCATTTT. Its protein is CASSINLRNQPQHF. Together with reference TRBV19 and TRBJ1-5, the CDR3 gives the full variable domain: DGGITQSPKYLFRKEGQNVTLSCEQNLNHDAMYWYRQDPGQGLRLIYYSQIVNDFQKGDIAEGYSVSREKKESFPLTVTSAQKNPTAFYLCASSINLRNQPQHFGDGTRLSIL.

CDR3 loop: CASSVTGEFTDTQYF. The DNA of the CDR3 is TGTGCCAGCAGTGTAACAGGGGAGTTCACAGATACGCAGTATTTT. V and J are TRBV7-9 and TRBJ2-3; the match to TRBD1 covers 7 bases. CDR1 SEHNR and CDR2 FQNEAQ come from the germline V gene (reference sequence). CDR3 length equals 15 residues. The V and J ends lost 6 bases and 2 bases, in that order; junction bases with no gene match: 8.

In its sample, this clonotype was seen many times. The chain links TRBV10-2 to TRBJ1-5; the D is unclear. CDR1 is WSHSY, CDR2 SAAADI, per germline. The length of the CDR3 is 14 residues. V lost 0 bases, J lost 7 bases, and 10 bases lay in between. CDR3 protein: CASSESQARQPQHF. The CDR3 nucleotides are TGCGCCAGCAGTGAGTCGCAGGCTCGGCAGCCCCAGCATTTT.

This clonotype came up many times. The rearrangement uses TRBV12-3 or TRBV12-4 and TRBJ2-1; TRBD2 matches at 15 bases. This CDR3 spans 15 amino acids. Germline trimming cut 5 bases from V and 9 bases from J; bases unmatched to any gene: 5. The CDR3 DNA is TGTGCCAGCAGTCGGACTAGCGGGAGGGCCGTTGAGCAGTTCTTC. It encodes CASSRTSGRAVEQFF.

In the case of this clonotype: In this CDR3 the conserved last residue, phenylalanine or tryptophan, is missing, so a read error is likely. The DNA is left out, because the CDR3 cannot be placed on it with certainty; the CDR3 is given as TCRdb lists it. CDR3 region: CASSAGQGVY. This chain joins TRBV7-8 and TRBJ1-4; the table's TRBD1 call for D was not verified on the DNA. The CDR3 contains 10 residues when both ends are counted. Germline assignment: CDR1 SGHVS and CDR2 FQNEAQ.

At least ten counts were recorded for this clonotype. The rearrangement uses TRBV5-5 and TRBJ1-5; 7 bases match TRBD1. J gave up 2 bases and V 4 bases, and 9 bases lay outside the gene matches. This CDR3 is 16 amino acids long. Germline V CDR1 and CDR2: SGHKS, YYEKEE (reference sequence). The CDR3 here is CASSRDSAGGNQPQHF. CDR3 nucleotides: TGTGCCAGCAGCAGGGACAGCGCGGGGGGCAATCAGCCCCAGCATTTT.

This clonotype was seen many times. This rearrangement joins TRBV11-3 to TRBJ2-7; 8 positions match TRBD1. V gave up 2 bases and J gave up 4 bases; unmatched junction bases: 4. The CDR3 loop spans 14 amino acids. In germline, CDR1 is SGHNT, CDR2 YENEEA. CDR3 coding DNA: TGTGCCAGCAGCTTATGGGGACAGGCATACGAGCAGTACTTC. It encodes CASSLWGQAYEQYF.

The table lists this clonotype with many counts. The V and J genes are TRBV5-8 and TRBJ2-5; 10 bases match TRBD2. The J segment lost 3 bases and the V segment lost 0 bases, leaving 2 bases of the junction unmatched. The CDR3 sequence is 15 residues long. Germline values: CDR1 SGHTS, CDR2 YDEGEE. The CDR3 bases are TGTGCCAGCAGCTTGGCACTAGCGGGGAAAGAGACCCAGTACTTC. This encodes CASSLALAGKETQYF.

The V call is TRBV2, the J call TRBJ1-3, with D maybe TRBD1 (5 bases). The CDR3 loop spans 14 amino acids. In germline, CDR1 is SNHLY, CDR2 FYNNEI. V lost 5 bases and J lost 8, with 16 bases in between. CDR3 in amino acids: CASSPDSYGYTIYF. For the CDR3, the DNA is TGTGCCAGCAGTCCTGACAGCTATGGCTACACCATATATTTT.

V and J are TRBV7-2 and TRBJ2-7; possibly TRBD1 for D (7 bases). Deletions cut 1 base from V and 12 bases from J, with 16 bases between. The CDR3 has 13 residues. CDR1 and CDR2 (germline): SGHTA, FQGNSA. CDR3 DNA sequence: TGTGCCAGCAGCTTAGGGGGCGCGGGACAGCCGTACTTC. Amino acids: CASSLGGAGQPYF. The full variable domain, rest sourced from reference TRBV7-2 and TRBJ2-7, is GAGVSQSPSNKVTEKGKDVELRCDPISGHTALYWYRQSLGQGLEFLIYFQGNSAPDKSGLPSDRFSAERTGGSVSTLTIQRTQQEDSAVYLCASSLGGAGQPYFGPGTRLTVT.

This clonotype has a count of ten or more. The chain recombines TRBV19 with TRBJ2-2; D uncertain. V dropped 7 bases and J dropped 2 bases, with 11 bases sitting between them. Germline V CDR1 and CDR2: LNHDA, SQIVND (reference sequence). The CDR3 length is 14 residues. CDR3 protein: CASTAGINTGELFF. As DNA, the CDR3 is TGTGCCAGTACTGCCGGAATCAACACCGGGGAGCTGTTTTTT.

This clonotype was picked up many times. The V call is TRBV20-1, the J call TRBJ1-2; D ambiguous. The length of the CDR3 is 12 residues. CDR1 is DFQATT and CDR2 is SNEGSKA in the germline V gene (reference sequence). Trimming stripped 6 bases from V and 10 bases from J, with 18 bases between. The CDR3 loop reads CSALTKQTLYTF. In DNA, the CDR3 is TGCAGTGCCCTGACGAAGCAAACCCTCTACACCTTC.

This clonotype was recorded many times. This may be a read error, as it is one base from a much larger clone. V gene TRBV19 combines with J gene TRBJ1-6; tentatively, D is TRBD1 (5 bases). The CDR3 spans 15 residues. Germline V CDR1 and CDR2: LNHDA, SQIVND (reference sequence). V gave up 5 bases and J gave up 9 bases, with 17 bases separating them. The CDR3 spells CASSQGHILSSPLHF. As DNA, the CDR3 is TGTGCCAGTAGTCAGGGCCACATCTTAAGTTCACCCCTCCACTTT. Based on the CDR3 plus reference TRBV19 and TRBJ1-6, the full variable domain is DGGITQSPKYLFRKEGQNVTLSCEQNLNHDAMYWYRQDPGQGLRLIYYSQIVNDFQKGDIAEGYSVSREKKESFPLTVTSAQKNPTAFYLCASSQGHILSSPLHFGNGTRLTVT.